This TCR beta chain was found in a study of blood T cell repertoires in COVID-19. Across the study: Sites in the United States, Italy and Spain provided acute and convalescent COVID-19 samples. From T cells, B-cell-depleted T cells, or PBMCs came the material, which was cDNA or gDNA.

Sequencing was performed with immunoSEQ multiplex PCR; in TCRdb, only in-frame clones are kept and a portion is missing. The sample has roughly 230,000 clones; 90% are singletons. Germline V lookup: CDR1 LGHNT, CDR2 FRNRAP. The CDR3 loop spans 12 amino acids. Trimming cost V 6 bases and J 5 bases, with 10 bases left between them. It was during active infection that Seattle patients were enrolled and then longitudinally followed. The chain joins TRBV12-5 to TRBJ1-2; TRBD1 might be the D (5 bases). The sequence was obtained from a woman aged 55-75 years with COVID-19, enrolled during active disease. Sequenced input: peripheral blood. The CDR3 nucleotides read TGTGCTAGTGGGTACACAGGATATGGCTACACCTTC. Protein: CASGYTGYGYTF.